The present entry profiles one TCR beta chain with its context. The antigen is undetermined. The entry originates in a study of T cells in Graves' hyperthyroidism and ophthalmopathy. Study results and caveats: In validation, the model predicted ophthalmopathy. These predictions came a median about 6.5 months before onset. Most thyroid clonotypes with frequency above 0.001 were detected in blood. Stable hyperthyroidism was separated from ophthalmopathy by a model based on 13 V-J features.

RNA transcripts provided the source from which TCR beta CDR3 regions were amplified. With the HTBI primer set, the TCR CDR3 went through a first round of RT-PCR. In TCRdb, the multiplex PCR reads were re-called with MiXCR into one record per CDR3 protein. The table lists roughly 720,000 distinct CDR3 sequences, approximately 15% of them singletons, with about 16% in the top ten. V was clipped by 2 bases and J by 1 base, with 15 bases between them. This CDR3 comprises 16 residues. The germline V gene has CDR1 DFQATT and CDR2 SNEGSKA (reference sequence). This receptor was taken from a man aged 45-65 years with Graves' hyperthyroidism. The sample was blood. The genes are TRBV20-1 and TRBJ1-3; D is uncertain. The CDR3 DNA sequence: TGCAGTGCTAGAAATCCTCTCGTGGGTTCTGGAAACACCATATATTTT. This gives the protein CSARNPLVGSGNTIYF.